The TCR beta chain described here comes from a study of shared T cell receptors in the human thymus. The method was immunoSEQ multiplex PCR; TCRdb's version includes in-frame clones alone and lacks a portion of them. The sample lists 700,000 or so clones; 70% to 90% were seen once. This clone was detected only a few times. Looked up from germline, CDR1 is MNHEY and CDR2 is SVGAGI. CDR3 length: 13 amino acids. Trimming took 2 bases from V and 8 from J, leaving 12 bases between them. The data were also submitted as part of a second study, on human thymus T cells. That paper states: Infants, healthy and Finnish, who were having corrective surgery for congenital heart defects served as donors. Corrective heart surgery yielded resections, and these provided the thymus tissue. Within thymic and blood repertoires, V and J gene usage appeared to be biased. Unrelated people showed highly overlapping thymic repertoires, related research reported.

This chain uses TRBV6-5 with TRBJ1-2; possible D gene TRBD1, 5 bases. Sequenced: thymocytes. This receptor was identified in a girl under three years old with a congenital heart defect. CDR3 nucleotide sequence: TGTGCCAGCAGTTACGGGGCAGGTAAAGGCTACACCTTC. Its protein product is CASSYGAGKGYTF.